These 2 T cell receptor beta chains came from one sample sequenced in a study of PD-1 blockade in classical Hodgkin lymphoma. All patients experienced relapse after autologous stem cell transplantation, and brentuximab vedotin exposure was variable. Clones were read by immunoSEQ multiplex PCR, and TCRdb kept only the in-frame ones, dropping some. The sample has 10,000 to 15,000 clones, 84% seen once; the top ten hold about 26%. The sample consisted of peripheral blood mononuclear cells (PBMCs), taken at baseline. These receptors were collected from a human donor with classical Hodgkin lymphoma.

The chain employs TRBV28 and TRBJ2-2; 9 bases are a match to TRBD1. The length of the CDR3 is 15 residues. J gave up 5 bases and V 5 bases, and 6 bases lay outside the gene matches. Per the germline V gene, CDR1 is MDHEN and CDR2 is SYDVKM. The CDR3 loop is CASSRTGDGTGELFF. The CDR3 DNA reads as TGTGCCAGCAGTCGGACAGGGGATGGGACCGGGGAGCTGTTTTTT.

The chain joins TRBV6-6 to TRBJ2-7; D is perhaps TRBD2 (5 bases). V shed 5 bases and J shed 12 bases, with 14 bases lying between them. The CDR3 runs 11 residues. Germline loops: CDR1 MNHNY, CDR2 SVGAGI (reference sequence). CDR3 in DNA: TGTGCCAGCAGTGGCGGACCGGAGGTGTACGTC. Its translation: CASSGGPEVYV.